This passage covers 2 T cell receptor beta chains from one sample sequenced in a study of tumor-infiltrating lymphocytes in primary liver carcinoma. Unsorted whole blood supplied the blood RNA, and germline DNA was isolated too. TCR beta cDNA came from around 0.5 ug total RNA, primed with a constant-region primer. Nested multiplex PCR, run for three rounds with slightly modified ARM-PCR, yielded TCR beta libraries. Primers for the first two PCR rounds were TRBV1-TRBV30 forward primers and a C-beta reverse primer (approximately 10 cycles per round). TCRdb reprocessed the multiplex PCR reads with MiXCR, giving one entry per CDR3 protein. The repertoire includes 300,000 to 350,000 distinct CDR3 sequences, 65% of them detected once, and about 6% sits in the top ten. The sequenced sample was peripheral blood. Receptors originate from a man aged 40-49 years with primary liver carcinoma and hepatitis B virus infection.

Concerning this clonotype itself: One end of the junction varies from germline; a read error may be responsible. This CDR3 is CASSLAGTIPNGQFF. Here the CDR3 DNA reads TGTGCCAGCAGCTTAGCGGGGACTATCCCCAATGGGCAGTTCTTC. V is TRBV7-9 and J is TRBJ2-1; 7 bases line up with TRBD2. Per the germline V gene, CDR1 is SEHNR and CDR2 is FQNEAQ (reference sequence). This CDR3 has 15 amino acids.

Concerning this clonotype itself: The junction departs from the called germline gene at one end, perhaps through a read error. This chain joins TRBV11-2 and TRBJ1-1; TRBD1 agrees at 7 bases. Germline assignment: CDR1 SGHAT and CDR2 FQNNGV. This CDR3 region has 16 residues. As DNA, the CDR3 is TGTACCAGTAGCGCCAGGGACAGCCTCATTAACGCTGAAGCTTTCTTT. Translating gives CTSSARDSLINAEAFF.